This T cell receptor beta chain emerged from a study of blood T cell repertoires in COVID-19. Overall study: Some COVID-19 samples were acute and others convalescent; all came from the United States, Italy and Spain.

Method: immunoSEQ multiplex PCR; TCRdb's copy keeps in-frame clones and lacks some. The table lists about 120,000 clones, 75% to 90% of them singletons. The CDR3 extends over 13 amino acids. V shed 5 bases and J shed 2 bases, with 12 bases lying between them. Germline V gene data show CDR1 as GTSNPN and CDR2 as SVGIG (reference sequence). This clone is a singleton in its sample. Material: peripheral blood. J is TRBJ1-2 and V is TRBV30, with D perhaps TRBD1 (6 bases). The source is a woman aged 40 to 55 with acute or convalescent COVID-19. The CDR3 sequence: CAWVGRGNYGYTF. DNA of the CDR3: TGTGCCTGGGTTGGCAGGGGCAACTATGGCTACACCTTC.